These 9 T cell receptor beta chains were sequenced from one sample in a study of regulatory T cells in long-lasting Graves disease. Time point noted: newly diagnosed GD, antithyroid drugs for less than 3 months. PBMCs were the source of the RNA used for TCR sequencing. For TCR beta, libraries came from iRepertoire HTBI primers and Arm-PCR of CDR3 regions. In TCRdb, the multiplex PCR reads were re-called with MiXCR into one record per CDR3 protein. The sample includes under 400,000 distinct CDR3 sequences, 16% of them seen just once. This sample also appeared in a second study, on T cells in Graves' hyperthyroidism and ophthalmopathy.

Material: peripheral blood mononuclear cells (PBMCs), obtained at new diagnosis, from a patient treated with antithyroid drugs. These receptors were taken from a man in his forties with Graves disease.

This chain links TRBV5-1 with TRBJ1-2, with 11 bases aligning to TRBD1. This CDR3 has 14 residues. Germline CDR1 and CDR2: SGHRS and YFSETQ. V lost 1 base and J lost 6; bases outside the gene matches: 2. DNA for the CDR3: TGCGCCAGCAGCTTGCTGGGACAGGGGGATGGCTACACCTTC. Protein sequence: CASSLLGQGDGYTF.

This clonotype has a handful of counts. This rearrangement joins TRBV7-2 to TRBJ2-5; D is perhaps TRBD1 (6 bases). From germline, CDR1 is SGHTA and CDR2 FQGNSA. CDR3 length: 13 residues. With 1 base removed from V and 5 bases from J, the gap between germline ends came to 8 bases. This CDR3 is CASSLGQAETQYF. In DNA, the CDR3 is TGTGCCAGCAGCTTAGGACAGGCTGAGACCCAGTACTTC.

This clonotype was recorded a few times. The V and J genes are TRBV19 and TRBJ2-1; D call uncertain. V was shortened by 2 bases and J by 4 bases, with 9 bases between the two germline ends. Germline-derived CDR1 and CDR2 are LNHDA and SQIVND (reference sequence). The CDR3 length is 14 residues. In DNA, the CDR3 is TGTGCCAGTAGTATAAGCGTACGGTACAATGAGCAGTTCTTC. Its protein is CASSISVRYNEQFF.

CDR3 sequence (DNA): TGTGCCAGCAGCTGGGGAGTCGTGAGCTACGAGCAGTACTTC. Amino acids: CASSWGVVSYEQYF. The rearrangement uses TRBV5-5 and TRBJ2-7; a possible D gene is TRBD2 (5 bases). The germline CDR1 and CDR2 sequences are SGHKS and YYEKEE (reference sequence). With 3 bases removed from V and 3 bases from J, the gap between germline ends came to 13 bases. This CDR3 region has 14 residues.

CDR3 sequence: CASSLVWPTGSEAFF. In DNA, the CDR3 is TGTGCCAGCAGCTTAGTATGGCCTACAGGGTCTGAAGCTTTCTTT. This chain links TRBV7-2 with TRBJ1-1; D is possibly TRBD1 (6 bases). The CDR3 runs to 15 residues. CDR1 and CDR2 from the germline V gene are SGHTA and FQGNSA. V shed 1 base and J shed 6 bases, with 15 bases lying between them.

V gene TRBV7-9 combines with J gene TRBJ2-2; the D gene is possibly TRBD2 (5 bases). The CDR3 sequence is 15 residues long. With 8 bases removed from V and 5 bases from J, the gap between germline ends came to 18 bases. The germline CDR1 and CDR2 sequences are SEHNR and FQNEAQ (reference sequence). CDR3 loop: CASFEGFRHTGELFF. DNA for the CDR3: TGTGCCAGCTTCGAGGGCTTCAGGCATACCGGGGAGCTGTTTTTT.

This clonotype was observed at least ten times. V and J are TRBV20-1 and TRBJ2-3, with D uncertain. From germline, CDR1 is DFQATT and CDR2 SNEGSKA (reference sequence). Trimming pared 2 bases from V and 3 bases from J, leaving 12 bases between. This CDR3 region has 14 residues. CDR3 in amino acids: CSARRVMGTDTQYF. CDR3 sequence (DNA): TGCAGTGCTAGAAGGGTTATGGGAACAGATACGCAGTATTTT.

Note on this clonotype: At one end the junction does not follow the germline gene, possibly because of a read error. The chain combines TRBV2 with TRBJ2-5; 11 bases agree with TRBD2. CDR1 is SNHLY, CDR2 FYNNEI, per germline. There are 13 residues in the CDR3. The CDR3 protein is CASSEELAGAHDF. CDR3 in DNA: TGTGCCAGCAGTGAGGAACTAGCGGGGGCCCATGACTTC.

This chain connects TRBV28 to TRBJ1-2; D is ambiguous. Germline CDR1 and CDR2: MDHEN and SYDVKM. With 1 base removed from V and 4 bases from J, the gap between germline ends came to 7 bases. The CDR3 is made up of 13 amino acids. This CDR3 is CASSLSGFYGYTF. The CDR3 region has the DNA TGTGCCAGCAGTTTATCGGGGTTCTATGGCTACACCTTC.